This T cell receptor (beta chain) was observed in a study of cytomegalovirus exposure and HLA in healthy donors. Study as a whole: About 80 million unique TCRs, all from HLA-typed donors, were included in an early release of the data. Whole-study findings and limits: Later analysis found that TCR beta chains associated with HLA were more clonally expanded than other, equally common chains. Among TCR sequences, most were rare, though some public TCRs appeared in many donors.

60 Vbeta and 13 Jbeta primers were used in PCR. Assay used: immunoSEQ multiplex PCR; TCRdb lists only in-frame clones, some missing. This table holds 160,000 or so clones, around 78% found once. CDR3 length equals 15 residues. Germline CDR1 SNHLY, CDR2 FYNNEI. V gave up 8 bases and J gave up 1 base; unmatched junction bases: 7. Concerning this clone: What it recognizes is unknown.

The receptor was isolated from a woman between 40 and 50 years old in good health and CMV-seronegative. Sequenced input: PBMCs. V gene TRBV2 combines with J gene TRBJ2-7; 11 bases map to TRBD2. The CDR3 region has the DNA TGTGCCAGCCTCCTAGCGGGGGGCCGATCCTACGAGCAGTACTTC. This sequence encodes CASLLAGGRSYEQYF.